This T cell receptor (beta chain) appears in the sequencing data of a study of radiotherapy plus CTLA-4 blockade in lung cancer. Regarding the study as a whole: In blood, TCR clones derived from the tumor expanded after radiotherapy plus ipilimumab. According to reports, early shifts in blood T cell clones, alongside interferon-beta, forecast response most accurately.

V gave up 0 bases and J gave up 7 bases; unmatched junction bases: 5. Germline lookup yields CDR1 SGHRS and CDR2 YFSETQ. The CDR3 is 16 residues long. The method was immunoSEQ multiplex PCR; TCRdb's version includes in-frame clones alone and lacks a portion of them. The sample shows roughly 71,000 clones, roughly three quarters of them seen only once. Focal radiation and CTLA-4 blockade (ipilimumab) were tested in chemo-refractory metastatic non-small-cell lung cancer patients. As for this clone: Its matching antigen is unknown.

The origin of this receptor is a human donor with non-small cell lung cancer who had a complete response to radiotherapy plus ipilimumab. The sequenced sample was peripheral blood, obtained from a patient treated with radiotherapy plus ipilimumab. V and J are TRBV5-1 and TRBJ1-4; 11 nucleotides match TRBD1. The CDR3 here is CASSLGTGGVGEKLFF. For the CDR3, the DNA is TGCGCCAGCAGCTTGGGGACAGGGGGCGTAGGTGAAAAACTGTTTTTT.